This TCR beta chain was documented in a study of cytomegalovirus exposure and HLA in healthy donors. Per germline, CDR1 LNHDA and CDR2 SQIVND (reference sequence). Trimming took 4 bases from V and 4 from J; bases not matched to a gene: 9. The CDR3 totals 16 residues. Points from the study as a whole: The likely origin of a cluster of highly shared sequence variants was a sequencing artifact. Reports state that TCR beta sequences accurately predicted most subjects' HLA-A and HLA-B alleles. The authors later found HLA-associated TCR beta chains more clonally expanded than equally common others.

PCR was performed using 60 Vbeta and 13 Jbeta primers. Sequenced by immunoSEQ multiplex PCR; TCRdb stores in-frame clones only, minus some. The sample holds 150,000 to 200,000 clones, 79% seen once. As concerns this clone: Its antigen is not known.

As for the donors, each was a healthy bone marrow donor. The sample was PBMCs. This TCR was recovered from a woman between 25 and 40 years old in good health and CMV-seropositive. The chain links TRBV19 to TRBJ1-5; 8 positions agree with TRBD1. The CDR3 is CASSKHRDRLNQPQHF. In DNA form, the CDR3 reads TGTGCCAGTAGTAAACACCGGGACAGGTTAAATCAGCCCCAGCATTTT.